A selection of T cell receptor beta chains follows, all from one sample in a study of CD8 T cells in ankylosing spondylitis. A single record per CDR3 protein comes from TCRdb applying MiXCR to the 5' RACE reads. The sample carries approximately 250,000 distinct CDR3 sequences, 20% to 30% recorded once. The sequenced sample consisted of blood, either unsorted or a sorted T cell fraction (not recorded which). These receptor sequences come from a male donor with ankylosing spondylitis or in good health (not recorded which). The CDR3 runs from the conserved cysteine through the conserved F or W. A D gene is named only where the DNA matches it firmly. Only some rows state a clone size, as once, few, many or a class for expanded clones.

clone_size: .
v_call: TRBV3-1
d_call: .
j_call: TRBJ2-4
cdr3_aa: CASSQTGDKNIQYF
cdr3_nt: TGTGCCAGCAGCCAGACAGGCGACAAAAACATTCAGTACTTC

clone_size: many
v_call: TRBV3-1
d_call: .
j_call: TRBJ1-2
cdr3_aa: CASSPEDRDLSGYTF
cdr3_nt: TGTGCCAGCAGCCCAGAGGACCGGGATTTGTCTGGCTACACCTTC

clone_size: few
v_call: TRBV12-3/TRBV12-4
d_call: TRBD2
j_call: TRBJ2-3
cdr3_aa: CASMTSGEDTDTQYF
cdr3_nt: TGTGCCAGCATGACTAGCGGGGAAGACACAGATACGCAGTATTTT

clone_size: once
v_call: TRBV25-1
d_call: TRBD2
j_call: TRBJ2-1
cdr3_aa: CASSPRLAGGDEQFF
cdr3_nt: TGTGCCAGCAGTCCCCGACTAGCGGGGGGGGATGAGCAGTTCTTC

clone_size: many
v_call: TRBV6-5
d_call: TRBD1
j_call: TRBJ1-6
cdr3_aa: CASSWTGRYNSPLHF
cdr3_nt: TGTGCCAGCAGTTGGACAGGCAGATATAATTCACCCCTCCACTTT

clone_size: few
v_call: TRBV20-1
d_call: TRBD2
j_call: TRBJ2-5
cdr3_aa: CTPGTSSTETQYF
cdr3_nt: TGCACCCCAGGGACTAGCAGCACGGAGACCCAGTACTTC

clone_size: .
v_call: TRBV7-3
d_call: TRBD1
j_call: TRBJ2-7
cdr3_aa: CASSVRDRRYEQYF
cdr3_nt: TGTGCCAGCAGCGTCCGGGACAGACGCTACGAGCAGTACTTC

clone_size: few
v_call: TRBV10-2
d_call: .
j_call: TRBJ2-7
cdr3_aa: CASSEMVSYEQYF
cdr3_nt: TGCGCCAGCAGTGAAATGGTCTCCTACGAGCAGTACTTC

clone_size: many
v_call: TRBV20-1
d_call: .
j_call: TRBJ1-1
cdr3_aa: CSARNDGRDTEAFF
cdr3_nt: TGCAGTGCTAGAAATGACGGTAGAGACACTGAAGCTTTCTTT

clone_size: many
v_call: TRBV12-3/TRBV12-4
d_call: .
j_call: TRBJ2-2
cdr3_aa: CASSSGPINTGELFF
cdr3_nt: TGTGCCAGCAGTTCGGGCCCGATTAACACCGGGGAGCTGTTTTTT

clone_size: many
v_call: TRBV29-1
d_call: .
j_call: TRBJ2-1
cdr3_aa: CSVADRIPYNEQFF
cdr3_nt: TGCAGCGTAGCCGACAGGATCCCCTACAATGAGCAGTTCTTC

clone_size: many
v_call: TRBV20-1
d_call: TRBD2
j_call: TRBJ2-1
cdr3_aa: CSARGGAGRLNEQFF
cdr3_nt: TGCAGTGCTAGAGGGGGAGCGGGGAGACTCAATGAGCAGTTCTTC